Listed here is a single TCR beta chain. This record belongs to a study of T cell responses to AZD1222 COVID-19 vaccine. Clones were read by immunoSEQ multiplex PCR, and TCRdb kept only the in-frame ones, dropping some. The table shows about 110,000 clones, with 81% occurring only once. There are 14 residues in the CDR3. CDR1 KGHSH and CDR2 LQKENI come from the germline V gene. The V and J ends lost 3 bases and 5 bases respectively, with 10 bases between them. This sample comprised peripheral blood, obtained on day 0 of AZD1222 vaccination. J is TRBJ1-4 and V is TRBV18, with no clear D. This sequence originates from an adult in good health. CDR3 sequence reads: CASSPDLSNEKLFF. Here the CDR3 DNA reads TGTGCCAGCTCACCGGACCTTTCGAATGAAAAACTGTTTTTT.